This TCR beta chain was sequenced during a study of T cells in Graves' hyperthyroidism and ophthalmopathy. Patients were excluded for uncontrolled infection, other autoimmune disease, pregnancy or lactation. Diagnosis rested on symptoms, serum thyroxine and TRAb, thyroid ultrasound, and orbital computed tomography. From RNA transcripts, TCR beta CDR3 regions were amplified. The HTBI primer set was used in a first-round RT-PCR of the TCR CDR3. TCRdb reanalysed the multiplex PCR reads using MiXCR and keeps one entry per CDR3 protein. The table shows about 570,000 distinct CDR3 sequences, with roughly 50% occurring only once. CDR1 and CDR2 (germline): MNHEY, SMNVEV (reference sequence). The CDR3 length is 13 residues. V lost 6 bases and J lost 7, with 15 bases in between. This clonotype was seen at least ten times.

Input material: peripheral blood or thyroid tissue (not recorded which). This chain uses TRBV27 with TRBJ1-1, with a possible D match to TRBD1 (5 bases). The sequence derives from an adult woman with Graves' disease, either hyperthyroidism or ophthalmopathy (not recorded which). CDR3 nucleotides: TGTGCCAGCAGCCCGGGACCGCAAATTGAAGCTTTCTTT. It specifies CASSPGPQIEAFF.